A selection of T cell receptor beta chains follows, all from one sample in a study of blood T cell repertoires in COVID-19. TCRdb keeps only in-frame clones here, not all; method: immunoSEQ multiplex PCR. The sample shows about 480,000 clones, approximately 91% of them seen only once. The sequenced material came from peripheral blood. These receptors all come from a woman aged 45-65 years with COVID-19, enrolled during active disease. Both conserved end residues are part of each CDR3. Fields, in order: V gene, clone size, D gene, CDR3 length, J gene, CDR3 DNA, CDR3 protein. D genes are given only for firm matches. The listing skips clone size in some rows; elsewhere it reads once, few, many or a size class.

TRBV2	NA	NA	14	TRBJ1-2	TGTGCCAGCAGATCGCGGGGGGGCGATGATGGCTACACCTTC	CASRSRGGDDGYTF
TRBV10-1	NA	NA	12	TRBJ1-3	TGCGCCAGCAGTGAGTTTGACAGCACCATATATTTT	CASSEFDSTIYF
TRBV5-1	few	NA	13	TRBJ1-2	TGCGCCAGCAGACCAGAGCGCAACTATGGCTACACCTTC	CASRPERNYGYTF
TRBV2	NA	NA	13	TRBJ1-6	TGTGCCAGCAGCCTTGACAGTGCGTCACCCCTCCACTTT	CASSLDSASPLHF
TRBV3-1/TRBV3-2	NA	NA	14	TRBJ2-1	TGTGCCAGCAGCCATAGAGAGCGGAACAATGAGCAGTTCTTC	CASSHRERNNEQFF
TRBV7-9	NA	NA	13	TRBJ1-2	TGTGCCAGCAGCTCCCGGGGTAACTATGGCTACACCTTC	CASSSRGNYGYTF
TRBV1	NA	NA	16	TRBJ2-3	TGCACCAGCAGCCAAGCCCAGCGGGGGGACATGAATACGCAGTATTTT	CTSSQAQRGDMNTQYF
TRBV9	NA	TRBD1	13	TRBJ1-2	TGTGCCAGCAGCTCCCACAGGGGAGCAGGCTACACCTTC	CASSSHRGAGYTF
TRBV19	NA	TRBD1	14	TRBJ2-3	TGTGCCAGTAAGGGGACAGCTAGCACAGATACGCAGTATTTT	CASKGTASTDTQYF
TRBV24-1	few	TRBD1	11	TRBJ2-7	TGTGCCACCAGTGACCCGACAGGGCGGTACTTC	CATSDPTGRYF
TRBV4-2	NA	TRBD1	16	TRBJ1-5	TGTGCCAGCAGCCGGAACGACAGGGGTAAGGGTCAGCCCCAGCATTTT	CASSRNDRGKGQPQHF
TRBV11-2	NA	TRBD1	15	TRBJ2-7	TGTGCCAGCAGCTTAGATCCGGGACAGTCCTACGAGCAGTACTTC	CASSLDPGQSYEQYF
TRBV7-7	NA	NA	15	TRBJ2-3	TGTGCCAGCAGCATGTCGAGCTTGAGCACAGATACGCAGTATTTT	CASSMSSLSTDTQYF
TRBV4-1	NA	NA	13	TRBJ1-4	TGCGCCAGCAGCCTGGGCCTTAATGAAAAACTGTTTTTT	CASSLGLNEKLFF
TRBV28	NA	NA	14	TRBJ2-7	TGTGCCAGCAGACCAACAGGGAGCTCCTACGAGCAGTACTTC	CASRPTGSSYEQYF
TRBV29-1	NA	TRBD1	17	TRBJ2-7	TGCAGCGTTGAGAACAGGGGGCCCCTATCTATCATCTACGAGCAGTACTTC	CSVENRGPLSIIYEQYF
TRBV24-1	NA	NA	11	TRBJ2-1	TGTGCCACCAGTGATTATACGGTGCAGTTCTTC	CATSDYTVQFF
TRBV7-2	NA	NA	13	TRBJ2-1	TGTGCCAGCAGTCGTCCAGTTTACAATGAGCAGTTCTTC	CASSRPVYNEQFF
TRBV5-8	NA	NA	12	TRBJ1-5	TGTGCCAGCAGCTCGGGGGGCCAGCCCCAGCATTTT	CASSSGGQPQHF
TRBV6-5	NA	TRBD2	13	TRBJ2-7	TGTGCCAGCAGTTCCGGGGGGACCTACGAGCAGTACTTC	CASSSGGTYEQYF
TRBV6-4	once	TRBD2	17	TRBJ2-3	TGTGCCAGCAGTGACCTACCGACTAGCGGGTACCCAGATACGCAGTATTTT	CASSDLPTSGYPDTQYF
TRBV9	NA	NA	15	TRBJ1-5	TGTGCCAGCAGCGTAGACGGCAGGGTCAATCAGCCCCAGCATTTT	CASSVDGRVNQPQHF
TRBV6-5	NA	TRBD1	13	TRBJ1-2	TGTGCCAGCAGTTACGCAGGGGGCTATGGCTACACCTTC	CASSYAGGYGYTF
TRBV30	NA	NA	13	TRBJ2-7	TGTGCCTGGAGTCGGGACACTACCTACGAGCAGTACTTC	CAWSRDTTYEQYF
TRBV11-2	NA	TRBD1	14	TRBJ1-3	TGTGCCAGCAGCCTAAGACAGGGAGGAAACACCATATATTTT	CASSLRQGGNTIYF
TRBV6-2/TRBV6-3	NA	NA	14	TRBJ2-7	TGTGCCAGCAGTTACGGGGGGGGCCCCTACGAGCAGTACTTC	CASSYGGGPYEQYF
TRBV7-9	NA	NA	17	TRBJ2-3	TGTGCCAGCAGTCCGAGATTCGTGGGCTCGGGCACAGATACGCAGTATTTT	CASSPRFVGSGTDTQYF
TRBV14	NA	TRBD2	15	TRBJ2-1	TGTGCCAGCAGCCTTTGGACTAGCGCTTACAATGAGCAGTTCTTC	CASSLWTSAYNEQFF
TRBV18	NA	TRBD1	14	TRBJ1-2	TGTGCCAGCTCTACCGGGACAGGGGCCAGTGGCTACACCTTC	CASSTGTGASGYTF
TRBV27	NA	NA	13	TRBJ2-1	TGTGCCAGCATTTCACAACCCTACAATGAGCAGTTCTTC	CASISQPYNEQFF
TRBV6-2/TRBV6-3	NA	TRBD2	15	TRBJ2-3	TGTGCCAGCAGTTACCCCCGGACTAGCATGAATACGCAGTATTTT	CASSYPRTSMNTQYF
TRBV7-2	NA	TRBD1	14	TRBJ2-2	TGTGCCAGCAGGGGGACAGGGGGCGGCGGGGAGCTGTTTTTT	CASRGTGGGGELFF
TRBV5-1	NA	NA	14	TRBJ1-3	TGCGCCAGCAGGGCAGGGGCGAACGGAAACACCATATATTTT	CASRAGANGNTIYF